This TCR beta chain came from a study of response to subunit inactivated influenza vaccine. Points from the study as a whole: Authors proposed each seasonal influenza vaccination draws in few new T cells.

A remark on this clonotype: Its target is not known.

TCRdb reprocessed the RT-PCR reads via MiXCR and lists one record per CDR3 protein. The sample carries hundreds of thousands of distinct CDR3 sequences, 12% to 15% recorded once. Germline V CDR1 and CDR2: SGHRS, YFSETQ. The ends lost 1 base at V and 5 bases at J; junction bases unmatched: 9. The CDR3 spans 17 residues. V usage is TRBV5-1 and J usage is TRBJ2-1; 10 nucleotides match TRBD2. The clonotype originates from a man between 50 and 59 years old who received an inactivated influenza vaccine. Specimen: PBMCs from blood, collected less than 15 days before vaccination. The CDR3 DNA follows: TGCGCCAGCAGCTTGAGGTCTAGCGGGGGCCTTCACAATGAGCAGTTCTTC. Its protein is CASSLRSSGGLHNEQFF.